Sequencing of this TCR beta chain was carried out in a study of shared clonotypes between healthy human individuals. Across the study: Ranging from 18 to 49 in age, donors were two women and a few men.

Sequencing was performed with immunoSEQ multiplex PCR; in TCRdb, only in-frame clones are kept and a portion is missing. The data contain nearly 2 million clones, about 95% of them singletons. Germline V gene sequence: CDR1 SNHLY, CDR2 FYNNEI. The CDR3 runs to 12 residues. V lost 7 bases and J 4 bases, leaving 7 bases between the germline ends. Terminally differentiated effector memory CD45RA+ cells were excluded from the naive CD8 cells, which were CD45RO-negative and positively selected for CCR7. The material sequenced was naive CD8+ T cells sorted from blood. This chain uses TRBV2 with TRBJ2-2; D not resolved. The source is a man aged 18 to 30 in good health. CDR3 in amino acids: CASNEITGELFF. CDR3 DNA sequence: TGTGCCAGCAATGAGATCACCGGGGAGCTGTTTTTT.